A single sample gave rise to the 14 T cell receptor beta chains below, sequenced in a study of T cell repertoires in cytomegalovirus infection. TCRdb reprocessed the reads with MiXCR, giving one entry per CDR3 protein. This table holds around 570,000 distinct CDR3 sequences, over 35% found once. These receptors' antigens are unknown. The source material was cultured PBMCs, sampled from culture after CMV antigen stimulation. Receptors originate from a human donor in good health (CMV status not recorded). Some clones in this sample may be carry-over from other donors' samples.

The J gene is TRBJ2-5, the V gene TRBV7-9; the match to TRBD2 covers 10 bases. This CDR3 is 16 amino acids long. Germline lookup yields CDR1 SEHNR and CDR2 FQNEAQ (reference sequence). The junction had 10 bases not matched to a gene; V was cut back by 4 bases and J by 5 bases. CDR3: CASSSALAGEGETQYF. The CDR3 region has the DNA TGTGCCAGCAGCTCAGCTCTAGCGGGAGAGGGGGAGACCCAGTACTTC.

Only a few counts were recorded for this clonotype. CDR3 in DNA: TGTGCCGGGGGGCTGGGGTCCCAAGAGACCCAGTACTTC. Amino acid sequence: CAGGLGSQETQYF. The chain has TRBV7-6 and TRBJ2-5; possibly TRBD1 or TRBD2 for D (6 bases each). Germline CDR1 is SGHVS and CDR2 is FNYEAQ. This CDR3 spans 13 amino acids. V shed 11 bases and J shed 1 base, with 14 bases lying between them.

DNA of the CDR3: TGCAGTGCTCAAGACCAGGGGGCTGGGTTACGAGGCTACACCTTC. It yields the protein CSAQDQGAGLRGYTF. The chain carries TRBV20-1 and TRBJ1-2; TRBD1 aligns across 8 bases. The CDR3 runs to 15 residues. Unmatched junction bases numbered 16, after V lost 5 bases and J lost 8 bases. Germline-derived CDR1 and CDR2 are DFQATT and SNEGSKA (reference sequence).

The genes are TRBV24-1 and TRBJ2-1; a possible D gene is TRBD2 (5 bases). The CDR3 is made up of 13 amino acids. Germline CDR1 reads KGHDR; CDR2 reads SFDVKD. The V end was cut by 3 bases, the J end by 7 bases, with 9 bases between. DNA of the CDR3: TGTGCCACCAGTGATAGAGGGTTGAATGAGCAGTTCTTC. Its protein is CATSDRGLNEQFF.

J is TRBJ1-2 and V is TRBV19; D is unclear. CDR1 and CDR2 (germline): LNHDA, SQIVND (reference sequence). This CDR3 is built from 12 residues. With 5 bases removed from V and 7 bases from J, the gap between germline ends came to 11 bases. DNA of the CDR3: TGTGCCAGTAGTCCAAGGGTTGGTGGCTACACCTTC. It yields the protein CASSPRVGGYTF.

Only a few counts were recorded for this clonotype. The CDR3 nucleotides read TGTGCCAGCAGTGAATGGGGGGCTGGGGGCAGTGAGCAGTTCTTC. The encoded protein is CASSEWGAGGSEQFF. The chain carries TRBV6-1 and TRBJ2-1; perhaps D is TRBD1 or TRBD2 (6 bases each). This CDR3 contains 15 residues. V gave up 2 bases and J gave up 9 bases, with 17 bases separating them. Per the germline V gene, CDR1 is MNHNS and CDR2 is SASEGT.

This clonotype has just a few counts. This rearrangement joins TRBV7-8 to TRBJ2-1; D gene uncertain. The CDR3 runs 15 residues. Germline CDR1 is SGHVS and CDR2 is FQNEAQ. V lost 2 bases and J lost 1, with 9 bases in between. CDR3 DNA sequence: TGTGCCAGCAGCTTAATAGTGGGGTCCTACAATGAGCAGTTCTTC. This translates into CASSLIVGSYNEQFF. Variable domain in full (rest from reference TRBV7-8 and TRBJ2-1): GAGVSQSPRYKVAKRGQDVALRCDPISGHVSLFWYQQALGQGPEFLTYFQNEAQLDKSGLPSDRFFAERPEGSVSTLKIQRTQQEDSAVYLCASSLIVGSYNEQFFGPGTRLTVL.

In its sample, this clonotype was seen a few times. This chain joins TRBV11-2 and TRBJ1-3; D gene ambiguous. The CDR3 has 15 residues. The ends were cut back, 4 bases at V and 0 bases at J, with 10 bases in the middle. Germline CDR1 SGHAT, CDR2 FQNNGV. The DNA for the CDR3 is TGTGCCAGCAGCTCCGTGGGCCACTCTGGAAACACCATATATTTT. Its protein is CASSSVGHSGNTIYF.

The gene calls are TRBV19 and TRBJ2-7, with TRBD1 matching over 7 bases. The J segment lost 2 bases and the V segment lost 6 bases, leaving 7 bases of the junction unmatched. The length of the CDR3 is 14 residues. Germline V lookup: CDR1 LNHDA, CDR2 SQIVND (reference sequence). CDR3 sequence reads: CASSSGTVTYEQYF. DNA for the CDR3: TGTGCCAGTAGCTCCGGGACAGTAACCTACGAGCAGTACTTC.

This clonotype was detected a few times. The CDR3 protein is CASRLNEKLFF. Written as DNA, the CDR3 is TGTGCCAGCAGGCTAAATGAAAAACTGTTTTTT. The genes are TRBV2 and TRBJ1-4; D gene unclear. The CDR3 runs to 11 residues. Germline V lookup: CDR1 SNHLY, CDR2 FYNNEI. Trimming left V 6 bases short and J 5 bases short, with 4 bases between.

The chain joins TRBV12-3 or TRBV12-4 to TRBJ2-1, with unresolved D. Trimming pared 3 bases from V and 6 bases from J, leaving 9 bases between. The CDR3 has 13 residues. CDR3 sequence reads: CASSFRGINEQFF. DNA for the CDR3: TGTGCCAGCAGTTTCAGAGGTATCAATGAGCAGTTCTTC.

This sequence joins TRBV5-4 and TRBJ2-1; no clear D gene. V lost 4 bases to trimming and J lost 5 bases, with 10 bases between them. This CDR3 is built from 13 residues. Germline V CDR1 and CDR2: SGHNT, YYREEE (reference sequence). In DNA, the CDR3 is TGTGCCAGCAGCCCCATCGAGGACAATGAGCAGTTCTTC. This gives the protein CASSPIEDNEQFF.

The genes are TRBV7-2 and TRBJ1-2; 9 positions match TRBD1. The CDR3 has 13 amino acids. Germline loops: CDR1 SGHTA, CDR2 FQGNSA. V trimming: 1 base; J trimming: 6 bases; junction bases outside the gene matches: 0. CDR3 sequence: CASSLGTGDGYTF. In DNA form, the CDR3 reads TGTGCCAGCAGCTTAGGGACAGGGGATGGCTACACCTTC.

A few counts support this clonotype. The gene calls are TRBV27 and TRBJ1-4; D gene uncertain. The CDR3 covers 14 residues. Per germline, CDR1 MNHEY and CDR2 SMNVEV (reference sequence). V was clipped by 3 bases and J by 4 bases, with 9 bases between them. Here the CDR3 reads CASSFTRVNEKLFF. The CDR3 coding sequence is TGTGCCAGCAGTTTTACCCGGGTTAATGAAAAACTGTTTTTT. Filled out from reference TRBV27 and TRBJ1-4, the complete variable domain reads EAQVTQNPRYLITVTGKKLTVTCSQNMNHEYMSWYRQDPGLGLRQIYYSMNVEVTDKGDVPEGYKVSRKEKRNFPLILESPSPNQTSLYFCASSFTRVNEKLFFGSGTQLSVL.